A selection of T cell receptor beta chains follows, all from one sample in a study of T cell changes during pregnancy in multiple sclerosis. Assay used: immunoSEQ multiplex PCR; TCRdb lists only in-frame clones, some missing. The table records under 50,000 clones, almost 95% of them present only once. The input for sequencing was CD4+ T cells from peripheral blood mononuclear cells, taken after pregnancy. The receptors come from a female donor with multiple sclerosis, enrolled in a pregnancy study. Each CDR3 is given with its conserved first and last residue. The order of the fields is D gene, J gene, V gene, CDR3 protein. A D gene is named only where the DNA matches it firmly.

NA TRBJ2-6 TRBV19 CASSIGRSSGANVLTF
NA TRBJ1-3 TRBV9 CASSVGEAAGNTIYF
TRBD2 TRBJ2-1 TRBV6-5 CASSYLLAGGNEQFF
TRBD1 TRBJ2-5 TRBV7-9 CASNMGTGSAEETQYF
NA TRBJ1-2 TRBV29-1 CSYRTINYGYTF
TRBD2 TRBJ2-2 TRBV9 CASSVAPKTLAGGLGELFF
TRBD2 TRBJ2-5 TRBV5-1 CASSPGTSGYQETQYF
NA TRBJ1-1 TRBV19 CASSQGEAFF
TRBD1 TRBJ1-3 TRBV10-3 CAISESTGGFGNTIYF
NA TRBJ1-2 TRBV19 CARARGDGYTF
NA TRBJ1-1 TRBV6-6 CASRIRGGNTEAFF